What follows are 5 T cell receptor beta chains derived from one specimen sequenced in a study of graft-versus-host responses after intestinal transplantation. Clones were read by immunoSEQ multiplex PCR, and TCRdb kept only the in-frame ones, dropping some. The sample includes some 23,000 clones, around 94% seen only once; the top ten take approximately 0.56%. The sequences come from PBMCs, collected 156 days after intestinal transplant. The receptors were sampled from a human patient who received an intestinal transplant, so some T cells may come from the graft donor.

V usage is TRBV7-9 and J usage is TRBJ2-7, with 7 bases matching TRBD2. The length of the CDR3 is 16 residues. J lost 3 bases, V lost 5 bases, and 13 bases had no gene match. Germline V gene lookup returns CDR1 SEHNR and CDR2 FQNEAQ (reference sequence). CDR3 bases: TGTGCCAGCAGCAATACGGCTACGACTAGCATCTACGAGCAGTACTTC. It specifies CASSNTATTSIYEQYF.

This rearrangement joins TRBV6-9 to TRBJ2-7; tentatively, D is TRBD2 (5 bases). CDR1 is MNHGY and CDR2 is SVAAGI in the germline V gene. The CDR3 spans 15 residues. The ends were cut back, 0 bases at V and 9 bases at J, with 18 bases in the middle. DNA of the CDR3: TGTGCCAGCAGTTATTCTAGTGGCGGAGGTGGACGGCAGTACTTC. It yields the protein CASSYSSGGGGRQYF.

V usage is TRBV7-6 and J usage is TRBJ2-5, with TRBD2 identical over 10 bases. Germline CDR1 and CDR2: SGHVS and FNYEAQ. CDR3 size: 18 residues. V was pared by 1 base and J by 4 bases, with 12 bases of the junction left unmatched. CDR3 amino acids: CASSLEASGRKGPETQYF. The DNA for the CDR3 is TGTGCCAGCAGCTTAGAGGCTAGCGGGAGAAAGGGCCCAGAGACCCAGTACTTC.

CDR3 region: CASSVTGTGGYEQYF. CDR3 DNA sequence: TGCGCCAGCAGTGTCACCGGGACAGGGGGCTACGAGCAGTACTTC. The rearrangement links TRBV10-2 to TRBJ2-7; TRBD1 aligns across 11 bases. CDR3 length: 15 amino acids. Germline CDR1 reads WSHSY; CDR2 reads SAAADI. V shed 4 bases and J 3 bases; nucleotides not matched to a gene: 5.

The chain recombines TRBV6-6 with TRBJ1-4; the match to TRBD1 covers 9 bases. The CDR3 is 15 amino acids. Germline loops: CDR1 MNHNY, CDR2 SVGAGI (reference sequence). The V gene end was trimmed by 0 bases and the J gene end by 8 bases; junction bases not matched to a gene: 4. In nucleotides, the CDR3 is TGTGCCAGCAGTTACTCAGGGACAGGGAGCGAAAAACTGTTTTTT. It translates to CASSYSGTGSEKLFF.